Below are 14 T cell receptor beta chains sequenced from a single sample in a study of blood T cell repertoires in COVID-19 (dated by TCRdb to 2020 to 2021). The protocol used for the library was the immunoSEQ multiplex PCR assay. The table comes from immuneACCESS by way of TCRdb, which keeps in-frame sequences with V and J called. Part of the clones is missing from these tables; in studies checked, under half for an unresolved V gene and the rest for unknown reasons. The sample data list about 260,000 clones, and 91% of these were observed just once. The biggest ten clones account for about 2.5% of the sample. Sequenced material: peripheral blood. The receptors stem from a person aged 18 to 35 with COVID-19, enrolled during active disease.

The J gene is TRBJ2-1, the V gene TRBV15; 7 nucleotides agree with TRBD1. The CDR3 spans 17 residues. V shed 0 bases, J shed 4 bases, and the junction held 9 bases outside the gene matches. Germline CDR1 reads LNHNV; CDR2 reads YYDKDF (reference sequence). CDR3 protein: CATSRDTSGQRYNEQFF. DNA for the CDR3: TGTGCCACCAGCAGAGATACCTCGGGACAGCGGTACAATGAGCAGTTCTTC.

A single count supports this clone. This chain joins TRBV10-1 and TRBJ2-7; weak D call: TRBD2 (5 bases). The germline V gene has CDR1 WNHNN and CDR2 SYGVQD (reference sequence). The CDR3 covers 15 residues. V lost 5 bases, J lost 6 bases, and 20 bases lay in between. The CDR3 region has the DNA TGCGCCAGCAGTCCTGGACTGGGTCGGAGTGCCGAGCAGTACTTC. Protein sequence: CASSPGLGRSAEQYF.

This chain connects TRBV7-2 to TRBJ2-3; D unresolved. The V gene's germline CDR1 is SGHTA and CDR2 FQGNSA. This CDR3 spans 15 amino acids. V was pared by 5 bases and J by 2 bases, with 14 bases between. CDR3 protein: CASSLTRPNTDTQYF. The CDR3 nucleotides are TGTGCCAGCAGCCTTACGAGGCCCAACACAGATACGCAGTATTTT. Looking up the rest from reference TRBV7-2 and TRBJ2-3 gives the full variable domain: GAGVSQSPSNKVTEKGKDVELRCDPISGHTALYWYRQSLGQGLEFLIYFQGNSAPDKSGLPSDRFSAERTGGSVSTLTIQRTQQEDSAVYLCASSLTRPNTDTQYFGPGTRLTVL.

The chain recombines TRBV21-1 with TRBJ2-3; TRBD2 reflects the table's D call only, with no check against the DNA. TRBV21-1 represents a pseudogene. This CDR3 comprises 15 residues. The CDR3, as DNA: TGTGCCAGCAGCAAGCCCGGGGTAAACACAGATACGCAGTATTTT. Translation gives CASSKPGVNTDTQYF.

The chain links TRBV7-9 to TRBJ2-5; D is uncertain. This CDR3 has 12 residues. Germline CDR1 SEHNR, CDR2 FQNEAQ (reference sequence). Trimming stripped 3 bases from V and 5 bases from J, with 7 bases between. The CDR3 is CASSFTLETQYF. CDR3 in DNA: TGTGCCAGCAGCTTCACTCTGGAGACCCAGTACTTC.

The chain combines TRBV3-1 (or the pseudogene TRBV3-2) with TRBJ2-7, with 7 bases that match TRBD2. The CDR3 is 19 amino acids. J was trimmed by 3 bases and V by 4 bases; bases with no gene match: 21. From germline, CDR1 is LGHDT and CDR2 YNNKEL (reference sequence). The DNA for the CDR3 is TGTGCCAGCAGCCCCGACGGACTAGTCTACCGGTGTGGCGACTACGAGCAGTACTTC. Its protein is CASSPDGLVYRCGDYEQYF.

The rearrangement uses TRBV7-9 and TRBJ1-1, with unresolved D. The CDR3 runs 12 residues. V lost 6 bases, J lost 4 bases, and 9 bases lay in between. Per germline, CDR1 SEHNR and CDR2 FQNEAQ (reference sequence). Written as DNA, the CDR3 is TGTGCCAGCAGACGAGGAGGCACTGAAGCTTTCTTT. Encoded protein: CASRRGGTEAFF. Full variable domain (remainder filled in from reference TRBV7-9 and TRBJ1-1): DTGVSQNPRHKITKRGQNVTFRCDPISEHNRLYWYRQTLGQGPEFLTYFQNEAQLEKSRLLSDRFSAERPKGSFSTLEIQRTEQGDSAMYLCASRRGGTEAFFGQGTRLTVV.

In DNA, the CDR3 is TGTGCCAGCAGTGCGCAGACAGGGGGGATCGGGGAGCTGTTTTTT. Its protein is CASSAQTGGIGELFF. The rearrangement links TRBV25-1 to TRBJ2-2; 9 positions match TRBD1. This CDR3 has 15 amino acids. V shed 4 bases, J shed 7 bases, and the junction held 7 bases outside the gene matches. Germline V gene lookup returns CDR1 MGHDK and CDR2 SYGVNS. The entire variable domain, with the rest obtained from reference TRBV25-1 and TRBJ2-2, is as follows: EADIYQTPRYLVIGTGKKITLECSQTMGHDKMYWYQQDPGMELHLIHYSYGVNSTEKGDLSSESTVSRIRTEHFPLTLESARPSHTSQYLCASSAQTGGIGELFFGEGSRLTVL.

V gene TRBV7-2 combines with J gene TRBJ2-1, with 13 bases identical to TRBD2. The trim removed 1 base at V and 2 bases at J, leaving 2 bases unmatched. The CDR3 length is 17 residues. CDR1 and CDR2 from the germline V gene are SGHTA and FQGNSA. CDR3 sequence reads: CASSLVGTSGTYNEQFF. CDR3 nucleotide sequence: TGTGCCAGCAGCTTAGTAGGGACTAGCGGGACCTACAATGAGCAGTTCTTC.

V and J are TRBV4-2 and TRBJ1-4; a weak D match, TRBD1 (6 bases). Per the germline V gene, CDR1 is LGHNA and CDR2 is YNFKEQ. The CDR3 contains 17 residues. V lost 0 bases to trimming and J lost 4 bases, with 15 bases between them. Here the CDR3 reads CASSQESGGLVNEKLFF. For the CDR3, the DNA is TGTGCCAGCAGCCAAGAATCCGGGGGGCTTGTTAATGAAAAACTGTTTTTT.

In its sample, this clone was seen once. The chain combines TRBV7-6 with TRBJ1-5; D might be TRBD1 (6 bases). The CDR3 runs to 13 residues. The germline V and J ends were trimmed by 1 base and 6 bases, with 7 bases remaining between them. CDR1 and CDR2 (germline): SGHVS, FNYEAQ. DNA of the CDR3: TGTGCCAGCAGCTTAGAGGGGGTTCAGCCCCAGCATTTT. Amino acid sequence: CASSLEGVQPQHF.

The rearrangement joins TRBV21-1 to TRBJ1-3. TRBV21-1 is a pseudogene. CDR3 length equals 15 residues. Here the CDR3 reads CASSKVEGFGNTIYF. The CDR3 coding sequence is TGTGCCAGCAGCAAAGTGGAGGGGTTCGGAAACACCATATATTTT.

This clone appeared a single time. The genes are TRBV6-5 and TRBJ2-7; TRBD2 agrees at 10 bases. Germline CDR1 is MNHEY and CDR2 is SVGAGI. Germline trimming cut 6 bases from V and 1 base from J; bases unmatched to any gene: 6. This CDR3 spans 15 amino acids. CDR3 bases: TGTGCCAGCAGGGCGGGACTAGCGTCTTCCTACGAGCAGTACTTC. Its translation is CASRAGLASSYEQYF.

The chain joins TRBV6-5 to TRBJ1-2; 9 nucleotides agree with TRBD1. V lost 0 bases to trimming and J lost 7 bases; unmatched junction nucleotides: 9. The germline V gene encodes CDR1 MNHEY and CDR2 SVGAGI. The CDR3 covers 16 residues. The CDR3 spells CASSYSQPGQGFGYTF. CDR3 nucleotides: TGTGCCAGCAGTTACTCACAACCGGGACAGGGATTTGGCTACACCTTC.